The TCR beta chain under discussion was sequenced for a study of cytomegalovirus exposure and HLA in healthy donors. On the study more broadly: Roughly 77 million unique TCRs from HLA-typed donors made up an early data release. Study-level results: Associated with HLA alleles at 0.05 false discovery rate in a later analysis were over 15,000 TCR beta sequences.

PCR employed 60 Vbeta and 13 Jbeta primers. Profiling relied on immunoSEQ multiplex PCR, and the TCRdb table lists in-frame clones only, not all of them. The repertoire holds roughly 51,000 clones, with 81% as singletons. Regarding this clone: No antigen is known for it.

Germline-derived CDR1 and CDR2 are SNHLY and FYNNEI. The J segment lost 1 base and the V segment lost 7 bases, leaving 7 bases of the junction unmatched. CDR3 length: 15 amino acids. V gene TRBV2 combines with J gene TRBJ2-1; 7 bases fit TRBD1. This TCR came from a boy younger than 18 in good health and CMV-seropositive. Source material: PBMCs. CDR3 nucleotides: TGTGCCAGCAAGGGGGACAGCAAATCCTACAATGAGCAGTTCTTC. Protein: CASKGDSKSYNEQFF.